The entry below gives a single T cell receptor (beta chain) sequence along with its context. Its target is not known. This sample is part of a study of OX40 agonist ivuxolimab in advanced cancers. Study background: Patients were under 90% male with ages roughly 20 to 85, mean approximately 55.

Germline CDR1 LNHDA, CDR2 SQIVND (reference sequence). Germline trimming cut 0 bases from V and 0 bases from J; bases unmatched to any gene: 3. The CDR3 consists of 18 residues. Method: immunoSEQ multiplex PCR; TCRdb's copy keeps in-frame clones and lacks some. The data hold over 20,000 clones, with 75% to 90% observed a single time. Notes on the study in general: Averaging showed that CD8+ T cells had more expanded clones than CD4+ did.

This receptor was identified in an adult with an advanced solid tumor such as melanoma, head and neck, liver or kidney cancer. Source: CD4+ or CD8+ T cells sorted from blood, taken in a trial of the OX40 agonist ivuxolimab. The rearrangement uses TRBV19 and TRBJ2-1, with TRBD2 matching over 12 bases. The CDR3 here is CASSIDATSGSSYNEQFF. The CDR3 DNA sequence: TGTGCCAGTAGTATAGATGCGACTAGCGGGAGCTCCTACAATGAGCAGTTCTTC.